The 10 T cell receptor beta chains reported below all come from one sample, sequenced in a study of identical twins. MiXCR, applied by TCRdb to the 5' RACE reads, yields one record per CDR3 protein. The data contain some 270,000 distinct CDR3 sequences, approximately 8.3% of them seen just once; the ten biggest clones take up about 3%. The data were also submitted as part of a second study, on yellow fever vaccine responses in identical twins.

Source material: CD8+ T cells sorted from blood. The source of these receptors is a woman younger than 30 in good health.

This chain joins TRBV19 and TRBJ1-1; D not certain. V was pared by 9 bases and J by 3 bases, with 14 bases between. From germline, CDR1 is LNHDA and CDR2 SQIVND (reference sequence). The CDR3 runs 13 residues. This chain's CDR3 is CASVPDGYTEAFF. In DNA, the CDR3 is TGTGCCAGCGTTCCCGACGGATACACTGAAGCTTTCTTT.

Only a few counts were recorded for this clonotype. This rearrangement joins TRBV10-3 to TRBJ2-2, with 9 bases matching TRBD2. CDR3 size: 16 residues. CDR1 and CDR2 from the germline V gene are ENHRY and SYGVKD. V dropped 2 bases and J dropped 4; count of bases not matched to a gene: 5. DNA of the CDR3: TGTGCCATCAGTGAGGAGCGGGGGGACCTCACCGGGGAGCTGTTTTTT. Translating it yields CAISEERGDLTGELFF.

Only a few counts were recorded for this clonotype. The chain has TRBV10-3 and TRBJ2-1, with TRBD2 matching 9 bases. Germline V gene lookup returns CDR1 ENHRY and CDR2 SYGVKD. With V trimmed by 6 bases and J by 1 base, 4 bases remained unmatched. The CDR3 loop spans 15 amino acids. The CDR3 loop reads CAIRPTSGSYNEQFF. The DNA for the CDR3 is TGTGCCATCAGACCGACTAGCGGATCCTACAATGAGCAGTTCTTC.

This clonotype has ten or more counts. The genes are TRBV10-3 and TRBJ2-1; no definite D call. The CDR3 contains 16 residues. V lost 0 bases, J lost 0 bases, and 9 bases lay in between. Germline V CDR1 and CDR2: ENHRY, SYGVKD. CDR3 in DNA: TGTGCCATCAGTGAGTCAGTAGGTAGCTCCTACAATGAGCAGTTCTTC. Translating it yields CAISESVGSSYNEQFF.

This clonotype has just a few counts. This chain connects TRBV6-5 to TRBJ1-1, with 9 bases lining up with TRBD1. Germline trimming cut 3 bases from V and 2 bases from J; bases unmatched to any gene: 4. This CDR3 is 15 amino acids long. Germline V lookup: CDR1 MNHEY, CDR2 SVGAGI. The CDR3 sequence is CASSYGDRANTEAFF. CDR3 DNA sequence: TGTGCCAGCAGTTATGGGGACAGGGCCAACACTGAAGCTTTCTTT.

The chain joins TRBV29-1 to TRBJ2-7; 10 positions match TRBD1. The CDR3 is 17 residues long. The V gene's germline CDR1 is SQVTM and CDR2 ANQGSEA. The V segment lost 0 bases and the J segment 3 bases; nucleotides outside the gene matches: 11. The CDR3 sequence: CSVEDPQGTGVHYEQYF. The CDR3 DNA sequence: TGCAGCGTTGAAGATCCACAGGGGACAGGGGTCCACTACGAGCAGTACTTC.

There are a few counts of this clonotype. The rearrangement joins TRBV20-1 to TRBJ2-7; the D gene is possibly TRBD1 (5 bases). Germline V gene sequence: CDR1 DFQATT, CDR2 SNEGSKA (reference sequence). The CDR3 is 13 residues long. V lost 0 bases and J 10 bases, leaving 16 bases between the germline ends. The CDR3 nucleotides read TGCAGTGCTAGAGATGGCAGGTCCCAGGGTCAGTACTTC. It yields the protein CSARDGRSQGQYF.

This clonotype occurred a few times. V is TRBV6-5 and J is TRBJ1-2; 9 positions agree with TRBD1. V dropped 3 bases and J dropped 0; count of bases not matched to a gene: 11. The germline gives CDR1 MNHEY, CDR2 SVGAGI. CDR3 length: 18 residues. The CDR3 here is CASSYRRTGEGANYGYTF. CDR3 bases: TGTGCCAGCAGTTATCGTCGGACAGGGGAGGGAGCTAACTATGGCTACACCTTC.

A few counts support this clonotype. This rearrangement joins TRBV6-5 to TRBJ2-2, with D tentatively TRBD2 (5 bases). This CDR3 is built from 12 residues. V lost 7 bases to trimming and J lost 8 bases, with 11 bases between them. The germline V gene encodes CDR1 MNHEY and CDR2 SVGAGI. CDR3 protein: CASTSGSGELFF. CDR3 nucleotide sequence: TGTGCCAGCACCTCGGGGAGTGGGGAGCTGTTTTTT.

The chain employs TRBV29-1 and TRBJ1-2; no reliable D call. The CDR3 has 12 residues. From germline, CDR1 is SQVTM and CDR2 ANQGSEA. Deletions cut 5 bases from V and 7 bases from J, with 14 bases between. The CDR3 coding sequence is TGCAGCGTTCCCGGGTTGCGGGGTGGCTACACCTTC. This translates into CSVPGLRGGYTF.